This T cell receptor beta chain was captured by sequencing in a study of blood T cell repertoires in COVID-19. This clone was picked up a small number of times. CDR1 and CDR2 (germline): LNHDA, SQIVND (reference sequence). Trimming removed 5 bases from V and 6 bases from J, with 17 bases in between. The CDR3 sequence is 14 residues long. TCRdb keeps only in-frame clones here, not all; method: immunoSEQ multiplex PCR. The data contain 15,000 to 20,000 clones, about 91% of them seen just once; the ten biggest clones take up 10% to 15%. Sequencing was done on a sample of peripheral blood. V usage is TRBV19 and J usage is TRBJ2-7; D is undetermined. This clonotype was obtained from a man in his sixties with active COVID-19. The CDR3 sequence is CASSSSRGSVEQYF. The CDR3, as DNA: TGTGCCAGTAGTTCCTCTCGAGGATCCGTCGAGCAGTACTTC.